Reported below is one T cell receptor (beta chain). No antigen is known for it. The data stem from a study of cytomegalovirus exposure and HLA in healthy donors. Overall study findings and caveats: Cytomegalovirus status was reportedly diagnosed by the classifier with high sensitivity and specificity. In vitro testing confirmed a few CMV-associated chains as specific for CMV antigens.

Assay: immunoSEQ multiplex PCR; the TCRdb copy retains only in-frame clones and omits some. This table holds approximately 140,000 clones, 80% to 90% found once. The CDR3 loop spans 14 amino acids. Germline V gene lookup returns CDR1 MNHEY and CDR2 SVGAGI. The germline V and J ends were trimmed by 2 bases and 0 bases, with 7 bases remaining between them. Input material: PBMCs. This sequence joins TRBV6-5 and TRBJ1-1; possibly TRBD1 for D (6 bases). This sequence was found in a man aged 18 to 30 in good health and CMV-seronegative. CDR3 nucleotide sequence: TGTGCCAGCAGTTACAGGACAGTGAACACTGAAGCTTTCTTT. Its protein product is CASSYRTVNTEAFF.